A single sample is the source of the 32 T cell receptor beta chains below, sequenced in a study of CD8 T cells in ankylosing spondylitis (dated by TCRdb to the late 2010s). Libraries were made using 5' RACE. The reads were generated on an Illumina HiSeq 2500. Clones were called with MiXCR by TCRdb after fastp trimmed the public reads at Q25, and only in-frame beta chains were retained. Here each entry gathers all rows of one CDR3 protein and keeps the most common genes and DNA. The sample records about 320,000 distinct CDR3 sequences, around 10% of which are singletons. Of the sample, around 10% falls within the top ten clones. Material for sequencing was blood, either unsorted or a sorted T cell fraction (not recorded which). These receptors originate from a female donor with ankylosing spondylitis or in good health (not recorded which).

Only a few counts were recorded for this clonotype. A junction end diverges from the germline sequence, so it may reflect a read error. This chain connects TRBV7-2 to TRBJ2-3; 10 bases line up with TRBD1. This CDR3 spans 15 amino acids. Germline V gives CDR1 SGHTA, CDR2 FQGNSA. CDR3 sequence (DNA): TGTGCCAGCAGCTTAAGGGACAGGGGCGCAGATACGCAGTGTTTT. This translates into CASSLRDRGADTQCF.

About this clonotype itself: A read error is possible here, since a much larger clone lies one base away. The chain joins TRBV12-3 or TRBV12-4 to TRBJ2-2, with D perhaps TRBD1 (5 bases). The CDR3 extends over 14 amino acids. V shed 8 bases and J shed 2 bases, with 12 bases lying between them. The CDR3 here is CASSMTANTGELFF. Written as DNA, the CDR3 is TGTGCCAGCTCAATGACAGCCAACACCGGGGAGCTGTTTTTT.

Note on this clonotype: Mismatch with germline at one junction end may stem from a read error. The chain links TRBV6-1 to TRBJ2-1; the match to TRBD2 covers 10 bases. Per germline, CDR1 MNHNS and CDR2 SASEGT. This CDR3 has 17 residues. CDR3: CASSALSGGPAYNEQSF. CDR3 nucleotides: TGTGCCAGCAGTGCACTTAGCGGGGGGCCTGCCTACAATGAGCAGTCCTTC.

The table lists this clonotype with a few counts. The chain links TRBV3-1 to TRBJ1-1; D remains ambiguous. The germline V and J ends were trimmed by 3 bases and 5 bases, with 10 bases remaining between them. The CDR3 runs to 13 residues. Germline CDR1 reads LGHDT; CDR2 reads YNNKEL (reference sequence). The CDR3 loop reads CASSQGSPTEAFF. DNA of the CDR3: TGTGCCAGCAGCCAGGGGAGCCCGACTGAAGCTTTCTTT.

The rearrangement joins TRBV5-1 to TRBJ2-2, with 9 bases aligning to TRBD2. In germline, CDR1 is SGHRS, CDR2 YFSETQ. V gave up 7 bases and J gave up 3 bases; unmatched junction bases: 7. The CDR3 contains 15 residues. The CDR3: CASSLPSGDTGELFF. Written as DNA, the CDR3 is TGCGCCAGCTCGCTACCTAGCGGGGACACCGGGGAGCTGTTTTTT.

This clonotype was counted many times. The J gene is TRBJ2-3, the V gene TRBV20-1, with D possibly being TRBD2 (5 bases). This CDR3 has 15 amino acids. Trimming took 3 bases from V and 2 from J, leaving 15 bases between them. Germline CDR1 DFQATT, CDR2 SNEGSKA (reference sequence). The DNA of the CDR3 is TGCAGTGCTAGGCGAGGGCAGGTGATCACAGATACGCAGTATTTT. Its protein product is CSARRGQVITDTQYF.

This clonotype has just a few counts. The CDR3 nucleotides are TGTGCCAGCAGCCCGGACAGCAGCGGCTACACCTTC. It is translated as CASSPDSSGYTF. V is TRBV5-5 and J is TRBJ1-2, with D perhaps TRBD1 (6 bases). The CDR3 totals 12 residues. Trimming left V 4 bases short and J 8 bases short, with 12 bases between. Looked up from germline, CDR1 is SGHKS and CDR2 is YYEKEE (reference sequence).

CDR3 sequence reads: CASSRQLAPLGEQFF. The CDR3 DNA sequence: TGTGCCAGCAGCCGTCAGCTAGCGCCCCTGGGTGAGCAGTTCTTC. The V and J genes are TRBV3-1 and TRBJ2-1; a possible D gene is TRBD2 (6 bases). CDR3 length: 15 amino acids. The germline V and J ends were trimmed by 4 bases and 9 bases, with 19 bases remaining between them. Germline CDR1 LGHDT, CDR2 YNNKEL (reference sequence).

This clonotype has ten or more counts. This CDR3 reads CSARGPTTGELFF. The DNA for the CDR3 is TGCAGTGCTAGGGGACCCACCACCGGGGAGCTGTTTTTT. The chain employs TRBV20-1 and TRBJ2-2; D may be TRBD1 or TRBD2 (5 bases each). The CDR3 runs 13 residues. Trimming stripped 3 bases from V and 4 bases from J, with 9 bases between. CDR1 is DFQATT, CDR2 SNEGSKA, per germline (reference sequence).

This clonotype was detected ten times or more. The chain combines TRBV7-7 with TRBJ2-3; 7 bases fit TRBD2. V shed 1 base, J shed 6 bases, and the junction held 4 bases outside the gene matches. The V gene's germline CDR1 is SSHAT and CDR2 FNYEAQ (reference sequence). The CDR3 sequence is 14 residues long. CDR3 amino acids: CASSLGAGEDTQYF. The DNA for the CDR3 is TGTGCCAGCAGCTTAGGGGCGGGAGAGGATACGCAGTATTTT. The full variable domain, its missing parts supplied by reference TRBV7-7 and TRBJ2-3, is GAGVSQSPRYKVTKRGQDVTLRCDPISSHATLYWYQQALGQGPEFLTYFNYEAQPDKSGLPSDRFSAERPEGSISTLTIQRTEQRDSAMYRCASSLGAGEDTQYFGPGTRLTVL.

In DNA form, the CDR3 reads TGTGCCAGCGGCCCCTCCGGGACAGGGATCCCCGAGCAGTACTTC. Its translation is CASGPSGTGIPEQYF. The chain is built from TRBV21-1 and TRBJ2-7; TRBD1 is taken as the D call from the table, unchecked against the DNA. TRBV21-1 is described as a pseudogene. The CDR3 is made up of 15 amino acids.

This clonotype was recorded only once. Possible read error: a much larger clone is one base away. The chain uses TRBV4-2 and TRBJ2-1, with a possible D match to TRBD2 (6 bases). This CDR3 has 16 residues. Germline values: CDR1 LGHNA, CDR2 YNFKEQ. Here the CDR3 reads CDSSQARGPSYNEQFF. Here the CDR3 DNA reads TGTGACAGCAGCCAAGCGCGGGGCCCGTCCTACAATGAGCAGTTCTTC.

This clonotype occurred a few times. This rearrangement joins TRBV5-5 to TRBJ2-6; D ambiguous. V was shortened by 3 bases and J by 2 bases, with 12 bases between the two germline ends. There are 16 residues in the CDR3. Germline CDR1 SGHKS, CDR2 YYEKEE (reference sequence). The CDR3 loop reads CASSSPSGAGANVLTF. CDR3 DNA sequence: TGTGCCAGCAGCTCTCCCTCGGGTGCTGGGGCCAACGTCCTGACTTTC.

The chain recombines TRBV5-1 with TRBJ2-3; 7 bases align to TRBD2. V shed 4 bases, J shed 0 bases, and the junction held 5 bases outside the gene matches. The V gene's germline CDR1 is SGHRS and CDR2 YFSETQ. CDR3 length: 15 residues. The CDR3 protein is CASSRLAASTDTQYF. CDR3 DNA: TGCGCCAGCAGCCGTCTAGCGGCTAGCACAGATACGCAGTATTTT.

In the case of this clonotype: A much larger clone sits a single nucleotide away, making a read error possible. The rearrangement joins TRBV4-1 to TRBJ1-3; D is undetermined. The CDR3 has 15 amino acids. Germline loops: CDR1 MGHRA, CDR2 YSYEKL. CDR3 coding DNA: TGCGCCAGCAGCCAAGATGACCGGGTGGGAAACACCATATTTTTT. Protein sequence: CASSQDDRVGNTIFF.

The chain is built from TRBV5-5 and TRBJ2-2; TRBD2 is a possible D gene (6 bases). The CDR3 consists of 17 residues. Trimming cost V 3 bases and J 0 bases, with 15 bases left between them. The V gene's germline CDR1 is SGHKS and CDR2 YYEKEE (reference sequence). CDR3 sequence: CASSWHGGTANTGELFF. In DNA form, the CDR3 reads TGTGCCAGCAGCTGGCATGGGGGGACTGCGAACACCGGGGAGCTGTTTTTT.

This clonotype was detected ten times or more. The V gene is TRBV29-1, the J gene TRBJ2-1, with 8 nucleotides matching TRBD2. The CDR3 totals 12 residues. After removal of 8 bases from V and 6 bases from J, the junction contained 6 bases not matched to a gene. Germline V gives CDR1 SQVTM, CDR2 ANQGSEA. CDR3 region: CSYGTRGNEQFF. In DNA, the CDR3 is TGCAGCTACGGGACTAGGGGCAATGAGCAGTTCTTC.

The sample holds many counts of this clonotype. This sequence joins TRBV15 and TRBJ1-2, with a weak D call TRBD1 (5 bases). The CDR3 is made up of 14 amino acids. The germline gives CDR1 LNHNV, CDR2 YYDKDF (reference sequence). Trimming took 6 bases from V and 4 from J, leaving 15 bases between them. CDR3 nucleotide sequence: TGTGCCACCAGGGGGGGTGGCGACCCCTATGGCTACACCTTC. Protein sequence: CATRGGGDPYGYTF.

This clonotype has at least ten counts. CDR3 nucleotide sequence: TGTGCCACCAGCTACGGGACTCAAACCTACGAGCAGTACTTC. Translation gives CATSYGTQTYEQYF. The gene calls are TRBV15 and TRBJ2-7; the D gene is possibly TRBD2 (6 bases). There are 14 residues in the CDR3. CDR1 is LNHNV and CDR2 is YYDKDF in the germline V gene (reference sequence). V dropped 5 bases and J dropped 2 bases, with 13 bases sitting between them.

This chain links TRBV5-1 with TRBJ1-5, with D perhaps matching TRBD1 (5 bases). The CDR3 runs 15 residues. The V gene's germline CDR1 is SGHRS and CDR2 YFSETQ. V dropped 4 bases and J dropped 1 base, with 12 bases sitting between them. As DNA, the CDR3 is TGCGCCAGCAGCCCAATGGGGGACAGCAATCAGCCCCAGCATTTT. It encodes CASSPMGDSNQPQHF.

There are many counts of this clonotype. The chain links TRBV10-3 to TRBJ2-1, with TRBD1 matching 8 bases. Germline assignment: CDR1 ENHRY and CDR2 SYGVKD. CDR3 length: 14 amino acids. V shed 7 bases and J 4 bases; nucleotides not matched to a gene: 6. In nucleotides, the CDR3 is TGTGCCATCACTCCGGGACAGGAGTACAATGAGCAGTTCTTC. Translation gives CAITPGQEYNEQFF.

This clonotype was observed at least ten times. The chain employs TRBV7-2 and TRBJ2-2; TRBD1 or TRBD2 may be the D gene (5 bases each). Trimming shortened V by 1 base and J by 2 bases, and 11 bases separated the two germline ends. Germline lookup yields CDR1 SGHTA and CDR2 FQGNSA. CDR3 size: 16 residues. CDR3 DNA sequence: TGTGCCAGCAGCTTAGGGGGGAGACTTAACACCGGGGAGCTGTTTTTT. It yields the protein CASSLGGRLNTGELFF.

This clonotype was seen repeatedly, ten times or more. This chain connects TRBV7-2 to TRBJ1-2, with D possibly being TRBD1 (5 bases). With 1 base removed from V and 3 bases from J, the gap between germline ends came to 12 bases. This CDR3 has 15 residues. Germline V CDR1 and CDR2: SGHTA, FQGNSA. The CDR3 DNA is TGTGCCAGCAGCTTAGAAAGGGGCCCTTACTATGGCTACACCTTC. Its protein product is CASSLERGPYYGYTF.

Remarks on this clonotype: One base away lies a much larger clone, so this may be a sequencing read error. This rearrangement joins TRBV5-1 to TRBJ2-4; D assignment may be TRBD1 or TRBD2 (5 bases each). V was trimmed by 4 bases and J by 7 bases, leaving 18 bases between them. Germline V gene lookup returns CDR1 SGHRS and CDR2 YFSETQ. The length of the CDR3 is 15 residues. The CDR3 here is CASSPDGTEFNIQYF. Written as DNA, the CDR3 is TGCGCCAGCAGCCCCGATGGGACGGAATTCAACATTCAGTACTTC.

This clonotype occurred many times. The chain has TRBV20-1 and TRBJ2-5; 9 bases are shared with TRBD1. The CDR3 runs to 14 residues. V shed 6 bases and J 4 bases; nucleotides not matched to a gene: 9. Germline CDR1 reads DFQATT; CDR2 reads SNEGSKA (reference sequence). The DNA for the CDR3 is TGCAGTGCCTCACAGGGGGCAGCGGGAGAGACCCAGTACTTC. It codes for CSASQGAAGETQYF.

Concerning this clonotype: Since a much larger clone is just one base distant, this may be a read error. This chain connects TRBV9 to TRBJ2-2; tentatively, D is TRBD2 (5 bases). Germline-derived CDR1 and CDR2 are SGDLS and YYNGEE. V lost 4 bases, J lost 0 bases, and 13 bases lay in between. This CDR3 is 16 amino acids long. This CDR3 is CASSLAGPANTGELFF. For the CDR3, the DNA is TGTGCCAGCAGCCTAGCCGGGCCAGCGAACACCGGGGAGCTGTTTTTT. The full variable domain, with the rest looked up from reference TRBV9 and TRBJ2-2, is DSGVTQTPKHLITATGQRVTLRCSPRSGDLSVYWYQQSLDQGLQFLIQYYNGEERAKGNILERFSAQQFPDLHSELNLSSLELGDSALYFCASSLAGPANTGELFFGEGSRLTVL.

This clonotype was counted many times. V and J are TRBV28 and TRBJ1-3, with D tentatively TRBD1 (5 bases). The CDR3 extends over 15 amino acids. Germline values: CDR1 MDHEN, CDR2 SYDVKM. Trimming took 3 bases from V and 4 from J, leaving 13 bases between them. The CDR3 bases are TGTGCCAGCAGTTTTCATGGAGGGGAGGGAAACACCATATATTTT. It yields the protein CASSFHGGEGNTIYF.

In its sample, this clonotype was seen many times. The chain is built from TRBV20-1 and TRBJ2-7; either TRBD1 or TRBD2 may fit D (5 bases each). CDR3 length: 14 amino acids. Germline CDR1 and CDR2: DFQATT and SNEGSKA (reference sequence). Trimming removed 2 bases at V and 6 bases at J, with 17 bases between. CDR3 nucleotides: TGCAGTGCTAGAAAGGACACGGGGTTCGGCGAGCAGTACTTC. Translating gives CSARKDTGFGEQYF.

This clonotype showed up just a few times. This chain links TRBV3-1 with TRBJ2-7; D gene ambiguous. The V gene's germline CDR1 is LGHDT and CDR2 YNNKEL (reference sequence). The length of the CDR3 is 13 residues. V was clipped by 2 bases and J by 2 bases, with 7 bases between them. The CDR3 bases are TGTGCCAGCAGCCAAAGGCCTACCTACGAGCAGTACTTC. It encodes CASSQRPTYEQYF.

In this sample, this clonotype turned up many times. The CDR3 region is CASSSTGNNPYEQYF. CDR3 DNA: TGTGCCAGCAGTTCCACAGGGAATAACCCCTACGAGCAGTACTTC. The chain joins TRBV6-5 to TRBJ2-7, with D possibly matching TRBD1 (6 bases). Germline CDR1 MNHEY, CDR2 SVGAGI. This CDR3 comprises 15 residues. Trimming removed 4 bases from V and 2 bases from J, with 15 bases in between.

Ten or more counts support this clonotype. This rearrangement joins TRBV7-2 to TRBJ1-3; D is uncertain. CDR1 SGHTA and CDR2 FQGNSA come from the germline V gene. The CDR3 contains 14 residues. The ends were cut back, 7 bases at V and 2 bases at J, with 12 bases in the middle. CDR3 nucleotides: TGTGCCAGCACTTCGCCAGGTCCTGGAAACACCATATATTTT. It yields the protein CASTSPGPGNTIYF.

This clonotype was observed many times. The chain carries TRBV5-1 and TRBJ2-1; 7 nucleotides line up with TRBD1. The germline CDR1 and CDR2 sequences are SGHRS and YFSETQ. This CDR3 has 15 residues. The V gene end was trimmed by 4 bases and the J gene end by 8 bases; junction bases not matched to a gene: 12. Here the CDR3 reads CASSPRQGPLDEQFF. The DNA for the CDR3 is TGCGCCAGCAGCCCTAGACAGGGACCTTTGGATGAGCAGTTCTTC.